Listed below are T cell receptor beta chains from one sample, sequenced in a study of shared clonotypes between healthy human individuals. Sequenced by immunoSEQ multiplex PCR; TCRdb stores in-frame clones only, minus some. Here the sample spans around 550,000 clones, about 96% being singletons. The sample comprised naive CD4+ T cells sorted from blood. All receptors come from a woman between 25 and 40 years old in good health. The CDR3 runs from the conserved cysteine through the conserved F or W. D genes are given only for firm matches. Clone size appears in some rows only: once, few, many, or a class for an expanded clone.

-	-	TRBV11-2	14	TRBJ1-3	TGTGCCAGCAGCCGGCTTTCCTCTGGAAACACCATATATTTT	CASSRLSSGNTIYF
-	-	TRBV6-4	15	TRBJ1-6	TGTGCCAGCAGTGGTCAGGCGCCCGGTGGTTCACCCCTCCACTTT	CASSGQAPGGSPLHF
-	once	TRBV4-2	13	TRBJ1-1	TGTGCCAGCAGCTCAAGCGGCAGCACTGAAGCTTTCTTT	CASSSSGSTEAFF
-	-	TRBV14	18	TRBJ2-6	TGTGCCAGCAGCCAAGGGTACACAGGGAGGTCTGGGGCCAACGTCCTGACTTTC	CASSQGYTGRSGANVLTF
TRBD2	-	TRBV5-1	14	TRBJ2-3	TGCGCCAGCAGCCTGGGACTAGCTGCAGATACGCAGTATTTT	CASSLGLAADTQYF
-	once	TRBV2	17	TRBJ2-2	TGTGCCACAGCACCCCATATGGGGCGAAAAAACACCGGGGAGCTGTTTTTT	CATAPHMGRKNTGELFF
-	-	TRBV28	12	TRBJ1-2	TGTGCCAGCAGTCGTCCAGGGAGCGGCTACACCTTC	CASSRPGSGYTF
-	-	TRBV28	15	TRBJ1-5	TGTGCCAGCAGTTTACCCGGCAGGGTAAGCCAGCCCCAGCATTTT	CASSLPGRVSQPQHF
-	-	TRBV28	14	TRBJ1-1	TGTGCCAGCAGTTTACTGACGATGAACACTGAAGCTTTCTTT	CASSLLTMNTEAFF
-	-	TRBV4-1	15	TRBJ1-2	TGCGCCAGCAGCCATCCACAGGCAGGGAACTATGGCTACACCTTC	CASSHPQAGNYGYTF
-	-	TRBV5-1	14	TRBJ2-3	TGCGCCAGCAGCTTAGGGGGGCCGGGAGATACGCAGTATTTT	CASSLGGPGDTQYF
-	-	TRBV28	12	TRBJ2-7	TGTGCCAGCAGTTCACAACTAGCCGAGCAGTACTTC	CASSSQLAEQYF
-	-	TRBV11-2	15	TRBJ2-7	TGTGCCAGCAGCTTATCAGGGGGGAGTAGTGGCGAGCAGTACTTC	CASSLSGGSSGEQYF
TRBD2	-	TRBV7-9	15	TRBJ2-3	TGTGCCAGCAGGCCTAAGCGGGAGAGCACAGATACGCAGTATTTT	CASRPKRESTDTQYF
-	-	TRBV7-9	16	TRBJ2-3	TGTGCCAGCAGCCTCGGGACTTCCCTTAGCACAGATACGCAGTATTTT	CASSLGTSLSTDTQYF
TRBD1	-	TRBV27	18	TRBJ2-1	TGTGCCAGCAGTTTTTTCGGACGCGGGACAGGGGCGTCAAATGAGCAGTTCTTC	CASSFFGRGTGASNEQFF